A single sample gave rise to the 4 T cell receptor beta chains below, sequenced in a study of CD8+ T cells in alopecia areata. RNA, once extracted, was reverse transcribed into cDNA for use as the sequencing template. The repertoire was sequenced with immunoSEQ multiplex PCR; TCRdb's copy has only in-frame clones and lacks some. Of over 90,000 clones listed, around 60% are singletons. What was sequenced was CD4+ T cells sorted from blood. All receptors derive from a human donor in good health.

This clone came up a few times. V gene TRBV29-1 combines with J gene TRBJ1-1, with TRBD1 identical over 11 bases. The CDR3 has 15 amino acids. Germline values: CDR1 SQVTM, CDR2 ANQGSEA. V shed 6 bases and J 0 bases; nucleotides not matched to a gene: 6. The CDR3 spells CSVAVGQGVNTEAFF. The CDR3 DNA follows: TGCAGCGTCGCCGTGGGACAGGGGGTGAACACTGAAGCTTTCTTT. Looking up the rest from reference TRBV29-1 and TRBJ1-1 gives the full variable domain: SAVISQKPSRDICQRGTSLTIQCQVDSQVTMMFWYRQQPGQSLTLIATANQGSEATYESGFVIDKFPISRPNLTFSTLTVSNMSPEDSSIYLCSVAVGQGVNTEAFFGQGTRLTVV.

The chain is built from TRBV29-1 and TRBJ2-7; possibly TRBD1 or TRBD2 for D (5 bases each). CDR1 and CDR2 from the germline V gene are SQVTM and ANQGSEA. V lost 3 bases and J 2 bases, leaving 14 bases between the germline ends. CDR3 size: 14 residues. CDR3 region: CSVDKPGSPYEQYF. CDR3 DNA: TGCAGCGTTGATAAGCCAGGGAGTCCCTACGAGCAGTACTTC.

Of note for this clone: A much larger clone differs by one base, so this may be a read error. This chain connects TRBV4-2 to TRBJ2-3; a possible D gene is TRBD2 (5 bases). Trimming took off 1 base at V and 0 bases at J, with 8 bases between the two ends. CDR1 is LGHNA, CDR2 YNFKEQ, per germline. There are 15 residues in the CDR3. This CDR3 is CASSQGTGSTDTQYF. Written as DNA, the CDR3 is TGTGCCAGCAGCCAAGGGACGGGAAGCACAGATACGCAGTATTTT.

For the CDR3, the DNA is TGTGCCAGCAGCCATCTGGACAGGGTCGCTGAAGCTTTCTTT. It is translated as CASSHLDRVAEAFF. The rearrangement uses TRBV4-2 and TRBJ1-1, with 8 bases matching TRBD1. V trimming: 3 bases; J trimming: 6 bases; junction bases outside the gene matches: 6. This CDR3 region has 14 residues. Per the germline V gene, CDR1 is LGHNA and CDR2 is YNFKEQ.